Sequencing of this TCR beta chain was carried out in a study of beta chain features in type 1 diabetes. In this sample, this clone turned up a few times. The target antigen is unknown. Study results and limitations: VDJ junctions in type 1 diabetes patients carried more deletions and fewer insertions. Type 1 diabetes patients showed a moderate but significant shortening of TCRB CDR3s in all four CD4+ subsets.

Every isolated RNA sample was fully reverse transcribed, so sequencing captured expressed TCRB transcripts. TCRdb's copy holds only in-frame clones and misses some; the assay was immunoSEQ multiplex PCR. The table includes around 100,000 clones, roughly 28% detected once. CDR3 length: 17 residues. V was clipped by 3 bases and J by 0 bases, with 12 bases between them. Germline CDR1 ENHRY, CDR2 SYGVKD. The specimen sequenced was central memory CD4+ T cells from blood. V usage is TRBV10-3 and J usage is TRBJ2-6, with D perhaps TRBD2 (5 bases). The sequence was obtained from a woman aged 18-29 years with type 1 diabetes. CDR3 protein: CAISDSTRDSGANVLTF. DNA of the CDR3: TGTGCCATCAGTGACTCCACACGGGACTCTGGGGCCAACGTCCTGACTTTC.